One and the same sample provided the 30 T cell receptor beta chains below, sequenced in a study of patients and donors after allogeneic stem cell transplantation. TCRdb called the RT-PCR reads again in MiXCR, with one record for every CDR3 protein. This sample has hundreds of thousands of distinct CDR3 sequences, with approximately 16% found just once. Source material: blood, either unsorted or a sorted T cell fraction (not recorded which). These receptors were collected from a human donor who was either an allogeneic HSCT recipient or a stem cell or donor lymphocyte infusion donor (not recorded which). It is not recorded whose cells these are; they may come from a transplant donor.

The table lists this clonotype with many counts. The chain links TRBV12-3 or TRBV12-4 to TRBJ2-5; 7 bases are a match to TRBD2. CDR3 size: 14 residues. V was pared by 6 bases and J by 6 bases, with 10 bases of the junction left unmatched. The CDR3 protein is CASSWVGGEQTQYF. CDR3 coding DNA: TGTGCCAGCAGCTGGGTTGGGGGGGAACAGACCCAGTACTTC.

The genes are TRBV5-6 and TRBJ1-2; D gene uncertain. The CDR3 runs to 15 residues. V gave up 0 bases and J gave up 1 base, with 10 bases separating them. Germline-derived CDR1 and CDR2 are SGHDT and YYEEEE. The DNA for the CDR3 is TGTGCCAGCAGCTTGGATAGGATGGGTAACTATGGCTACACCTTC. It translates to CASSLDRMGNYGYTF.

This clonotype showed up many times. J is TRBJ2-1 and V is TRBV20-1; no clear D. The CDR3 covers 12 residues. Per germline, CDR1 DFQATT and CDR2 SNEGSKA (reference sequence). V lost 3 bases, J lost 4 bases, and 7 bases lay in between. For the CDR3, the DNA is TGCAGTGCTAGCTCGATTTACAATGAGCAGTTCTTC. As protein: CSASSIYNEQFF.

This clonotype was seen a few times. The V call is TRBV12-3 or TRBV12-4, the J call TRBJ1-1, with TRBD1 matching 7 bases. This CDR3 contains 15 residues. J was trimmed by 2 bases and V by 2 bases; bases with no gene match: 5. The DNA of the CDR3 is TGTGCCAGCAGTTTAATCGGGACAGCTAACACTGAAGCTTTCTTT. Translation gives CASSLIGTANTEAFF.

This chain links TRBV28 with TRBJ1-1; no clear D. V was shortened by 11 bases and J by 4 bases, with 14 bases between the two germline ends. The CDR3 consists of 12 residues. Germline CDR1 reads MDHEN; CDR2 reads SYDVKM. CDR3 bases: TGTGCCCTCGGATCCCTTAGCACTGAAGCTTTCTTT. Translated: CALGSLSTEAFF.

The rearrangement uses TRBV24-1 and TRBJ2-3, with D possibly TRBD2 on 5 matching bases. Germline CDR1 is KGHDR and CDR2 is SFDVKD. This CDR3 is 15 amino acids long. The V end lost 1 base, the J end lost 0 bases, and 7 bases lay between the germline ends. CDR3 region: CATSDLGGSTDTQYF. The CDR3 coding sequence is TGTGCCACCAGTGATTTAGGCGGGAGCACAGATACGCAGTATTTT.

The V call is TRBV7-9, the J call TRBJ2-3, with 13 bases matching TRBD2. CDR1 is SEHNR, CDR2 FQNEAQ, per germline (reference sequence). The V segment lost 3 bases and the J segment 5 bases; nucleotides outside the gene matches: 2. The CDR3 has 15 residues. The DNA for the CDR3 is TGTGCCAGCAGCTTCGGACTAGCGGGAGTAGATACGCAGTATTTT. Protein product: CASSFGLAGVDTQYF.

This clonotype was found many times. This rearrangement joins TRBV12-3 or TRBV12-4 to TRBJ1-2, with 7 bases aligning to TRBD1. The trim removed 4 bases at V and 2 bases at J, leaving 7 bases unmatched. The CDR3 consists of 15 residues. The CDR3 is CASSSSAGGNYGYTF. The DNA for the CDR3 is TGTGCCAGCAGTTCCTCCGCAGGGGGGAACTATGGCTACACCTTC.

This clonotype was counted only a few times. The V and J genes are TRBV30 and TRBJ2-1; 10 nucleotides align to TRBD2. The CDR3 consists of 16 residues. Germline trimming cut 2 bases from V and 9 bases from J; bases unmatched to any gene: 13. CDR1 and CDR2 (germline): GTSNPN, SVGIG (reference sequence). The CDR3, as DNA: TGTGCCTGGAGTAAGCTAGCGGGAGTCTTCGGGGTTGAGCAGTTCTTC. Residues: CAWSKLAGVFGVEQFF. Full variable domain (missing parts from reference TRBV30 and TRBJ2-1): SQTIHQWPATLVQPVGSPLSLECTVEGTSNPNLYWYRQAAGRGLQLLFYSVGIGQISSEVPQNLSASRPQDRQFILSSKKLLLSDSGFYLCAWSKLAGVFGVEQFFGPGTRLTVL.

This rearrangement joins TRBV12-3 or TRBV12-4 to TRBJ2-1, with D possibly matching TRBD1 (7 bases). The CDR3 is 17 residues long. Trimming removed 6 bases at V and 0 bases at J, with 18 bases between. The CDR3 nucleotides are TGTGCCAGCAGCACTCAGACAGGGAGGAGCTCCTACAATGAGCAGTTCTTC. Protein: CASSTQTGRSSYNEQFF.

This clonotype was detected many times. This sequence joins TRBV20-1 and TRBJ2-7; no clear D gene. V was cut by 4 bases and J by 1 base, with 11 bases left in between. This CDR3 has 13 residues. Germline V gene lookup returns CDR1 DFQATT and CDR2 SNEGSKA (reference sequence). CDR3: CSAIPPSSYEQYF. CDR3 nucleotide sequence: TGCAGTGCTATTCCTCCCTCTTCCTACGAGCAGTACTTC.

This clonotype has just a few counts. The gene calls are TRBV11-2 and TRBJ2-2; D might be TRBD2 (5 bases). The CDR3 consists of 14 residues. Trimming pared 5 bases from V and 2 bases from J, leaving 9 bases between. CDR1 is SGHAT, CDR2 FQNNGV, per germline. CDR3 coding DNA: TGTGCCAGCAGCGGGCTAGCCAACACCGGGGAGCTGTTTTTT. This codes for CASSGLANTGELFF.

The table lists this clonotype with a few counts. This rearrangement joins TRBV20-1 to TRBJ1-2, with D possibly matching TRBD1 (6 bases). CDR3 length: 15 amino acids. Germline assignment: CDR1 DFQATT and CDR2 SNEGSKA (reference sequence). The V end was cut by 0 bases, the J end by 8 bases, with 19 bases between. In nucleotides, the CDR3 is TGCAGTGCTAGAGATCTGAGAAGGACAGAGGGAGGCTACACCTTC. This encodes CSARDLRRTEGGYTF.

This chain links TRBV5-6 with TRBJ2-5; D perhaps matches TRBD2 (7 bases). This CDR3 contains 15 residues. Germline CDR1 is SGHDT and CDR2 is YYEEEE. Trimming cost V 5 bases and J 5 bases, with 19 bases left between them. In nucleotides, the CDR3 is TGTGCCAGCAGATCGACGGGGGGCGCACGGGAGACCCAGTACTTC. Translating gives CASRSTGGARETQYF.

V is TRBV23-1 and J is TRBJ2-3, with D tentatively TRBD2 (6 bases). TRBV23-1 is treated as an ORF (open reading frame) with a function not yet certain. The CDR3 spans 16 residues. V was trimmed by 0 bases and J by 4 bases, leaving 14 bases between them. The CDR3 DNA reads TGCGCCAGCAGTCAATCGGGGACGGAGGGGCCAGATACGCAGTATTTT. It codes for CASSQSGTEGPDTQYF.

This clonotype was seen many times. The chain employs TRBV20-1 and TRBJ1-1; D gene ambiguous. The CDR3 runs 12 residues. CDR1 DFQATT and CDR2 SNEGSKA come from the germline V gene (reference sequence). V dropped 6 bases and J dropped 9 bases, with 17 bases sitting between them. The CDR3 nucleotides read TGCAGTGCCTCCCTCGGTGACTACCAAGCTTTCTTT. It encodes CSASLGDYQAFF.

This clonotype was observed a few times. The rearrangement links TRBV6-2 or TRBV6-3 to TRBJ2-7; 10 bases fit TRBD1. CDR1 is MNHEY, CDR2 SVGEGT, per germline. This CDR3 region has 15 residues. After removal of 8 bases from V and 4 bases from J, the junction contained 11 bases not matched to a gene. The CDR3 region has the DNA TGTGCCAGCGCACCCTGGGGGGACAGGGGATACGAGCAGTACTTC. Translation: CASAPWGDRGYEQYF.

In its sample, this clonotype was seen a few times. The chain couples TRBV20-1 to TRBJ2-7; weak D call: TRBD1 (6 bases). Trimming removed 5 bases at V and 6 bases at J, with 20 bases between. The CDR3 extends over 14 amino acids. CDR1 DFQATT and CDR2 SNEGSKA come from the germline V gene (reference sequence). The DNA of the CDR3 is TGCAGTGCTCCTCTCTGCAGGGGAATTTGCGAGCAGTACTTC. This translates into CSAPLCRGICEQYF.

This chain uses TRBV4-2 with TRBJ2-4; D is possibly TRBD1 or TRBD2 (5 bases each). Trimming shortened V by 0 bases and J by 1 base, and 7 bases separated the two germline ends. The CDR3 is 15 amino acids. Germline CDR1 LGHNA, CDR2 YNFKEQ. The CDR3 DNA follows: TGTGCCAGCAGCCAAGAAGGGACGGCCAAAAACATTCAGTACTTC. Protein sequence: CASSQEGTAKNIQYF.

The chain employs TRBV12-5 and TRBJ2-5, with a tentative D call TRBD1 (7 bases). CDR1 and CDR2 (germline): LGHNT, FRNRAP. V dropped 4 bases and J dropped 5 bases, with 14 bases sitting between them. The CDR3 loop spans 14 amino acids. CDR3 in DNA: TGTGCTAGTGGTTCACCACAGGGGAGGGAGACCCAGTACTTC. Its translation: CASGSPQGRETQYF.

This chain joins TRBV12-3 or TRBV12-4 and TRBJ2-5; 7 nucleotides align to TRBD2. Trimming at V came to 5 bases and at J to 4 bases, leaving 7 bases not matched to a gene. This CDR3 has 14 residues. CDR3 bases: TGTGCCAGCAGTCCCCCAGGGAGGGCAGAGACCCAGTACTTC. Translated, it gives CASSPPGRAETQYF.

A few counts support this clonotype. The J gene is TRBJ2-3, the V gene TRBV9, with TRBD1 matching over 7 bases. CDR3 length equals 11 residues. Germline V CDR1 and CDR2: SGDLS, YYNGEE. V shed 3 bases, J shed 10 bases, and the junction held 2 bases outside the gene matches. CDR3 sequence: CASSAGTAQYF. Written as DNA, the CDR3 is TGTGCCAGCAGCGCCGGGACAGCGCAGTATTTT. Together with reference TRBV9 and TRBJ2-3, the CDR3 gives the full variable domain: DSGVTQTPKHLITATGQRVTLRCSPRSGDLSVYWYQQSLDQGLQFLIQYYNGEERAKGNILERFSAQQFPDLHSELNLSSLELGDSALYFCASSAGTAQYFGPGTRLTVL.

The genes are TRBV6-1 and TRBJ2-7; weak D call: TRBD2 (5 bases). The germline gives CDR1 MNHNS, CDR2 SASEGT. The CDR3 runs to 15 residues. The V end was cut by 4 bases, the J end by 1 base, with 14 bases between. The CDR3 is CASSVSLGGSYEQYF. As DNA, the CDR3 is TGTGCCAGCAGTGTGTCCTTGGGCGGGTCCTACGAGCAGTACTTC.

This clonotype was seen a handful of times. The genes are TRBV20-1 and TRBJ2-1, with 9 positions matching TRBD2. The CDR3 covers 12 residues. J was trimmed by 9 bases and V by 3 bases; bases with no gene match: 3. Germline assignment: CDR1 DFQATT and CDR2 SNEGSKA (reference sequence). In DNA form, the CDR3 reads TGCAGTGCTAGTCTAGCGGGGAGTGAGCAGTTCTTC. It is translated as CSASLAGSEQFF.

The chain is built from TRBV11-2 and TRBJ1-4, with D hard to call. V dropped 5 bases and J dropped 0 bases, with 10 bases sitting between them. This CDR3 contains 15 residues. Per germline, CDR1 SGHAT and CDR2 FQNNGV. The CDR3 is CASSTYSSTNEKLFF. CDR3 bases: TGTGCCAGCAGCACCTACAGTTCAACTAATGAAAAACTGTTTTTT.

This clonotype was seen more than once but under ten times. The CDR3 coding sequence is TGTGCCAGCAGTCCTTGGACAGGGACCGGGGCCAACGTCCTGACTTTC. This sequence encodes CASSPWTGTGANVLTF. The V call is TRBV12-3 or TRBV12-4, the J call TRBJ2-6, with 8 bases aligning to TRBD1. V was clipped by 5 bases and J by 4 bases; unmatched bases: 7. The CDR3 totals 16 residues.

This clonotype has more than one count but fewer than ten. The chain is built from TRBV11-2 and TRBJ2-1; no definite D call. Trimming shortened V by 4 bases and J by 0 bases, and 16 bases separated the two germline ends. Germline V CDR1 and CDR2: SGHAT, FQNNGV. The CDR3 spans 17 residues. CDR3 in amino acids: CASSSLVRISSYNEQFF. The CDR3, as DNA: TGTGCCAGCAGCTCTTTAGTTCGGATTTCCTCCTACAATGAGCAGTTCTTC.

The genes are TRBV5-6 and TRBJ1-4; D may be TRBD1 (5 bases). The CDR3 is made up of 13 amino acids. Germline V gene sequence: CDR1 SGHDT, CDR2 YYEEEE. Trimming removed 4 bases at V and 8 bases at J, with 12 bases between. The CDR3 loop is CASSPLAGEKLFF. CDR3 in DNA: TGTGCCAGCAGCCCTTTGGCAGGGGAAAAACTGTTTTTT. The complete variable domain, with remaining parts taken from reference TRBV5-6 and TRBJ1-4, reads DAGVTQSPTHLIKTRGQQVTLRCSPKSGHDTVSWYQQALGQGPQFIFQYYEEEERQRGNFPDRFSGHQFPNYSSELNVNALLLGDSALYLCASSPLAGEKLFFGSGTQLSVL.

The chain couples TRBV5-1 to TRBJ2-1, with 10 nucleotides matching TRBD1. Germline trimming cut 5 bases from V and 2 bases from J; bases unmatched to any gene: 10. The CDR3 is 17 residues long. CDR1 is SGHRS and CDR2 is YFSETQ in the germline V gene. The DNA of the CDR3 is TGCGCCAGCAGTGCTATGATGGGACAGGGGACCTACAATGAGCAGTTCTTC. Residues: CASSAMMGQGTYNEQFF.

J is TRBJ2-5 and V is TRBV25-1; D gene uncertain. Trimming removed 1 base at V and 5 bases at J, with 8 bases between. The CDR3 extends over 13 amino acids. CDR1 is MGHDK, CDR2 SYGVNS, per germline. DNA for the CDR3: TGTGCCAGCAGTGAATTCAATACCGAGACCCAGTACTTC. It yields the protein CASSEFNTETQYF.